This TCR beta chain was sequenced in a study of Ad26.COV2.S vaccination and SARS-CoV-2 variants. Study-wide background: Participants got Ad26.COV2.S intramuscularly, once or twice 56 days apart.

Regarding treatment: over 15 received Ad26.COV2.S at low or high dose, single or two shots; several received placebo; per-sample allocation not given. Following the first vaccine or placebo injection, samples were taken on day 63. Repertoires were generated with immunoSEQ multiplex PCR, while TCRdb's copy carries only in-frame clones and drops some. This table has about 400,000 clones, around nine tenths appearing once. Germline CDR1 is KGHDR and CDR2 is SFDVKD. This CDR3 spans 15 amino acids. The V gene end was trimmed by 7 bases and the J gene end by 3 bases; junction bases not matched to a gene: 5.

The material sequenced was peripheral blood, taken in a trial of Ad26.COV2.S vaccine versus placebo. The chain employs TRBV24-1 and TRBJ2-1, with 10 bases lining up with TRBD1. This sequence was found in a person between 18 and 65 years old who received the Ad26.COV2.S COVID-19 vaccine or a placebo. The CDR3 DNA follows: TGTGCCACCAGCCGACGGACAGGGGGCTACAATGAGCAGTTCTTC. As protein: CATSRRTGGYNEQFF.